This TCR beta chain was observed in a study of T cell repertoires in cytomegalovirus infection. The CDR3 length is 15 residues. Per the germline V gene, CDR1 is SGHVS and CDR2 is FQNEAQ. V lost 5 bases to trimming and J lost 4 bases; unmatched junction nucleotides: 9. TCRdb ran MiXCR on the reads and lists one entry per CDR3 protein. This table has about 740,000 distinct CDR3 sequences, 35% to 45% appearing once. The sample comprised PBMCs. The clonotype originates from a human donor in good health (CMV status not recorded). Some clones in this sample may be carry-over from other donors' samples. This chain joins TRBV7-8 and TRBJ1-1; 8 nucleotides line up with TRBD1. CDR3 region: CASSTGTGRGTEAFF. CDR3 in DNA: TGTGCCAGCAGCACGGGGACAGGTCGTGGCACTGAAGCTTTCTTT.